This T cell receptor (beta chain) was retrieved from a study of T cell clonality in common variable immunodeficiency. Germline assignment: CDR1 SGHVS and CDR2 FQNEAQ. The J segment lost 4 bases and the V segment lost 2 bases, leaving 3 bases of the junction unmatched. This CDR3 contains 15 residues. Sequencing used immunoSEQ multiplex PCR; TCRdb keeps in-frame clones, though not all of them. The table lists 35,000 to 45,000 clones, with no singletons. This clone has at least ten counts. The CDR3 end falls 3 residues outside the read, so it is completed with the germline J gene. The clonotype comes from a person between 18 and 70 years old in good health. The V call is TRBV7-8, the J call TRBJ2-4, with 9 bases matching TRBD1. The sequenced sample was peripheral blood mononuclear cells. The covered CDR3 bases are TGTGCCAGCAGCTTATCAGGGACAGGGAAAAACATT. This gives the protein CASSLSGTGKNI. The whole CDR3 sequence reads CASSLSGTGKNIQYF.